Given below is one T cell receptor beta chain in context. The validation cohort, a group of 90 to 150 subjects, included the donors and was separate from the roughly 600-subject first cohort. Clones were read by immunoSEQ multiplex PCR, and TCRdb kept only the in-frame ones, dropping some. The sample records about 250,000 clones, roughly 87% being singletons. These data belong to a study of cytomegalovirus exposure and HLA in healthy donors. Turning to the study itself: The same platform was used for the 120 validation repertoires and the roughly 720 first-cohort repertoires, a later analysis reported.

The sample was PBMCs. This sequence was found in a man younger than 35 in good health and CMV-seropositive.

This chain's CDR3 is CASSVLSGRISYEQYF. CDR3 coding DNA: TGTGCCAGCTCAGTCCTTAGCGGGAGGATCTCCTACGAGCAGTACTTC. The chain couples TRBV18 to TRBJ2-7; 10 nucleotides match TRBD2. V lost 5 bases, J lost 0 bases, and 7 bases stayed unmatched. The CDR3 is made up of 16 amino acids. Germline V gives CDR1 KGHSH, CDR2 LQKENI.